The entry below gives a single T cell receptor beta chain sequence along with its context. The V end was cut by 4 bases, the J end by 1 base, with 14 bases between. The germline CDR1 and CDR2 sequences are GTSNPN and SVGIG (reference sequence). The length of the CDR3 is 14 residues. After constant-region reverse-primer amplification, full-length variable regions underwent semi-nested PCR with Nested Universal Primer A. MiXCR, applied by TCRdb to the 5' RACE reads, yields one record per CDR3 protein. The sample has some 45,000 distinct CDR3 sequences; roughly 28% are singletons. V and J are TRBV30 and TRBJ2-7, with a weak D call TRBD2 (6 bases). The TCR originated in a female donor with breast cancer. Sequenced input: naive CD4+ T cells sorted from blood. Described subset: naive CD4+ T cells, CD4+CD45RA+CD25-. The CDR3, as DNA: TGTGCCTGGAATCACGGCGGGATTTCCTACGAGCAGTACTTC. This codes for CAWNHGGISYEQYF.